The clone carrying this T cell receptor beta chain was counted between two and nine times. V lost 5 bases and J lost 6; bases outside the gene matches: 7. The CDR3 loop spans 15 amino acids. From germline, CDR1 is SGHTA and CDR2 FQGTGA. This record comes from a study of blood T cell repertoires in COVID-19. Study at large: Samples taken during acute and convalescent COVID-19 were collected in the United States, Italy and Spain. T cells, B-cell-depleted T cells, or PBMCs supplied cDNA or gDNA.

TCRdb's table, derived via immunoSEQ multiplex PCR, lists solely in-frame clones and lacks some. This sample has about 58,000 clones, with approximately 90% found just once. This receptor was taken from a woman in her 70s with active COVID-19. The V and J genes are TRBV7-3 and TRBJ2-1; TRBD2 matches at 10 bases. The sample was peripheral blood. CDR3 amino acids: CASSPLAGEGNEQFF. CDR3 sequence (DNA): TGTGCCAGCAGCCCGCTAGCGGGAGAGGGCAATGAGCAGTTCTTC.